These 20 T cell receptor beta chains came from one sample sequenced in a study of human T cells and chemical hapten exposure (dated by TCRdb to about 2021). The sample's time point label is to be understood as: patch test 1, 2 weeks after DPC sensitization. The treatment or condition tag for this specimen amounts to: therapeutic diphenylcyclopropenone sensitization with weekly scalp DPC. Libraries were constructed by RACE. The reads were generated on a NextSeq 500. Starting from the raw public reads, TCRdb applied fastp trimming at Q25, assembled clones with MiXCR and retained in-frame beta chains. Each entry merges the rows of one CDR3 protein and shows their most common DNA and genes. Recorded for this sample are about 57,000 distinct CDR3 sequences; 7.5% to 10% of them occurred a single time. Together, the top ten hold 13% of the sample. The sequencing used whole blood, collected in connection with sensitization to the hapten diphenylcyclopropenone (DPC). The receptors shown here come from a woman between 40 and 50 years old with alopecia areata. Some clones in this sample may be carry-over from other donors' samples.

J is TRBJ2-1 and V is TRBV9, with 7 bases lining up with TRBD1. Losses at the gene ends were 4 bases for V and 10 bases for J; bases not matched to a gene: 2. The CDR3 covers 11 residues. Germline V gives CDR1 SGDLS, CDR2 YYNGEE. CDR3 loop: CASSTGEEQFF. The CDR3 DNA is TGTGCCAGCAGCACAGGGGAAGAGCAGTTCTTC.

This chain connects TRBV28 to TRBJ1-6; TRBD1 agrees at 7 bases. V trimming: 6 bases; J trimming: 8 bases; junction bases outside the gene matches: 10. The germline CDR1 and CDR2 sequences are MDHEN and SYDVKM. The CDR3 is 15 residues long. DNA of the CDR3: TGTGCCAGCAGGCCCGAGACAGGGTTTGATTCACCCCTCCACTTT. It yields the protein CASRPETGFDSPLHF.

This clonotype occurred a few times. The gene calls are TRBV5-5 and TRBJ2-1; D might be TRBD2 (5 bases). Trimming took 4 bases from V and 7 from J, leaving 9 bases between them. This CDR3 comprises 12 residues. CDR1 SGHKS and CDR2 YYEKEE come from the germline V gene (reference sequence). Here the CDR3 reads CASSTRGNEQFF. The CDR3 nucleotides are TGTGCCAGCAGCACTAGAGGGAATGAGCAGTTCTTC. The whole variable domain, remainder taken from reference TRBV5-5 and TRBJ2-1, is DAGVTQSPTHLIKTRGQQVTLRCSPISGHKSVSWYQQVLGQGPQFIFQYYEKEERGRGNFPDRFSARQFPNYSSELNVNALLLGDSALYLCASSTRGNEQFFGPGTRLTVL.

The V gene is TRBV7-9, the J gene TRBJ2-3; D gene unclear. This CDR3 region has 10 residues. Trimming took off 6 bases at V and 8 bases at J, with 6 bases between the two ends. Germline V gene lookup returns CDR1 SEHNR and CDR2 FQNEAQ (reference sequence). CDR3 sequence: CASSPITQYF. For the CDR3, the DNA is TGTGCCAGCAGTCCTATTACGCAGTATTTT.

The chain has TRBV5-1 and TRBJ2-2; D perhaps matches TRBD1 (6 bases). Germline V gene data show CDR1 as SGHRS and CDR2 as YFSETQ. This CDR3 is built from 16 residues. V lost 4 bases and J 0 bases, leaving 13 bases between the germline ends. CDR3 bases: TGCGCCAGCAGCCCCAGGGGATCCGCGAACACCGGGGAGCTGTTTTTT. Its protein product is CASSPRGSANTGELFF.

This clonotype was counted a few times. This chain connects TRBV20-1 to TRBJ1-1; no reliable D call. The V and J ends lost 6 bases and 4 bases respectively, with 15 bases between them. From germline, CDR1 is DFQATT and CDR2 SNEGSKA (reference sequence). This CDR3 contains 13 residues. The CDR3 region has the DNA TGCAGTGCGAGCCCGCCTCCCCCCACTGAAGCTTTCTTT. Translating gives CSASPPPPTEAFF.

Turning to this clonotype: A much larger clone differs by one base, so this may be a read error. V usage is TRBV7-7 and J usage is TRBJ2-5, with D possibly being TRBD2 (5 bases). Germline loops: CDR1 SSHAT, CDR2 FNYEAQ (reference sequence). V was trimmed by 6 bases and J by 5 bases, leaving 16 bases between them. The CDR3 covers 14 residues. The CDR3 DNA is TGTGCCAGCAGTCTGGCGAGGGTCGGCGAGACCCAGTACTTC. Amino acids: CASSLARVGETQYF.

This sequence joins TRBV20-1 and TRBJ1-3; tentatively, D is TRBD1 (5 bases). The CDR3 has 13 amino acids. Germline V gene lookup returns CDR1 DFQATT and CDR2 SNEGSKA (reference sequence). Trimming left V 7 bases short and J 1 base short, with 11 bases between. The CDR3 loop is CSGRRGSGNTIYF. The DNA for the CDR3 is TGCAGTGGCCGACGGGGGTCTGGAAACACCATATATTTT.

This clonotype was observed many times. The rearrangement uses TRBV12-3 or TRBV12-4 and TRBJ2-3, with D maybe TRBD1 (5 bases). Trimming stripped 7 bases from V and 2 bases from J, with 16 bases between. There are 15 residues in the CDR3. CDR3 amino acids: CASTSRAGITDTQYF. In DNA form, the CDR3 reads TGTGCCAGCACAAGCCGGGCAGGGATCACAGATACGCAGTATTTT.

This clonotype has at least ten counts. The gene calls are TRBV7-6 and TRBJ2-7, with 9 bases identical to TRBD2. CDR1 is SGHVS, CDR2 FNYEAQ, per germline. There are 15 residues in the CDR3. Unmatched junction bases numbered 4, after V lost 4 bases and J lost 0 bases. CDR3: CASSSLAGSSYEQYF. In DNA form, the CDR3 reads TGTGCCAGCAGCTCTCTAGCGGGGAGCTCCTACGAGCAGTACTTC.

The rearrangement uses TRBV21-1 and TRBJ1-2; the tabulated D call, TRBD1, remains unverified against the DNA. TRBV21-1 is marked as a pseudogene. The CDR3 has 10 amino acids. CDR3 nucleotides: TGTGCCAGCATAGGGGGTGGCTACACCTTC. It encodes CASIGGGYTF.

Remarks on this clonotype: Sequence at one end of the junction differs from germline and may be a read error. The genes are TRBV3-1 and TRBJ2-7; either TRBD1 or TRBD2 may supply D (7 bases each). The CDR3 extends over 13 amino acids. Germline-derived CDR1 and CDR2 are LGHDT and YNNKEL (reference sequence). The CDR3 nucleotides are TGTGCCAGCTGCCATCAGGGGGGGTGTGAGCAGTACTTC. It codes for CASCHQGGCEQYF.

Many counts were recorded for this clonotype. The chain joins TRBV3-1 to TRBJ1-1; maybe TRBD1 (6 bases). Per the germline V gene, CDR1 is LGHDT and CDR2 is YNNKEL (reference sequence). Trimming removed 7 bases at V and 3 bases at J, with 12 bases between. CDR3 length: 13 residues. The CDR3 protein is CASKGGGDTEAFF. CDR3 sequence (DNA): TGTGCCAGCAAGGGAGGGGGAGACACTGAAGCTTTCTTT.

This clonotype showed up many times. This chain uses TRBV11-1 with TRBJ1-6; TRBD1 aligns across 9 bases. The CDR3 length is 16 residues. V lost 4 bases, J lost 7 bases, and 8 bases stayed unmatched. CDR1 and CDR2 (germline): SGHAT, FQDESV (reference sequence). CDR3 in amino acids: CASSSRDRARNSPLHF. In DNA, the CDR3 is TGTGCCAGCAGCTCCCGGGACAGGGCAAGAAATTCACCCCTCCACTTT.

The chain couples TRBV19 to TRBJ1-5; TRBD1 matches 10 bases. In germline, CDR1 is LNHDA, CDR2 SQIVND (reference sequence). J was trimmed by 6 bases and V by 3 bases; bases with no gene match: 5. The CDR3 runs to 15 residues. CDR3 sequence (DNA): TGTGCCAGTAGTATTCCGGGACAGGGGACTCAGCCCCAGCATTTT. Residues: CASSIPGQGTQPQHF.

In the case of this clonotype: A read error is possible here, since a much larger clone lies one base away. J is TRBJ2-5 and V is TRBV29-1, with TRBD2 matching 8 bases. The CDR3 runs to 14 residues. Germline lookup yields CDR1 SQVTM and CDR2 ANQGSEA. The CDR3 sequence is CSVVVGTSGESQYF. As DNA, the CDR3 is TGCAGCGTTGTTGTCGGGACTAGTGGAGAGTCCCAGTACTTC.

This clonotype was seen at least ten times. The chain couples TRBV6-2 or TRBV6-3 to TRBJ1-1, with D perhaps matching TRBD1 (5 bases). This CDR3 is built from 12 residues. V lost 6 bases to trimming and J lost 8 bases, with 13 bases between them. Looked up from germline, CDR1 is MNHEY and CDR2 is SVGEGT. CDR3 amino acids: CASRSRDLEAFF. Written as DNA, the CDR3 is TGTGCCAGCAGGAGCCGGGACCTCGAAGCTTTCTTT.

As for this clonotype: It may be a read error: a sequence one base away is much more abundant. The gene calls are TRBV20-1 and TRBJ1-5, with unresolved D. Germline V CDR1 and CDR2: DFQATT, SNEGSKA (reference sequence). Between the trimmed V and J ends, which lost 5 bases and 2 bases, there was a span of 13 bases. The CDR3 has 14 amino acids. This CDR3 reads CSARPVQGNQPQHF. The DNA of the CDR3 is TGCAGTGCTCGCCCCGTGCAGGGCAATCAGCCCCAGCATTTT.

This clonotype came up a few times. V is TRBV11-1 and J is TRBJ1-2, with D perhaps TRBD1 (6 bases). The CDR3 is 16 amino acids. The V gene's germline CDR1 is SGHAT and CDR2 FQDESV (reference sequence). Trimming cost V 5 bases and J 8 bases, with 24 bases left between them. The CDR3 loop reads CASSIVNRAEARGYTF. DNA of the CDR3: TGTGCCAGCAGCATCGTCAACAGGGCCGAGGCCAGGGGCTACACCTTC.

In this sample, this clonotype turned up many times. V is TRBV12-3 or TRBV12-4 and J is TRBJ2-5; D is undetermined. The CDR3 is 13 residues long. V was clipped by 5 bases and J by 5 bases, with 12 bases between them. The CDR3: CASSLTGLETQYF. The CDR3 nucleotides read TGTGCCAGCAGTCTCACGGGTTTGGAGACCCAGTACTTC.